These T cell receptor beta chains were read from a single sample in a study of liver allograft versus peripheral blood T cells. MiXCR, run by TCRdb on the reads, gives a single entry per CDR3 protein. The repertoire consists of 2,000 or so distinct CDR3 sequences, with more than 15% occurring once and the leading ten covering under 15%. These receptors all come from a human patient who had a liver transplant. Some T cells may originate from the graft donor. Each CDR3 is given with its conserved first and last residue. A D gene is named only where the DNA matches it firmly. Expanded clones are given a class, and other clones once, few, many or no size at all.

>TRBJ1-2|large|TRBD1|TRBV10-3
CAASDRGLRGYTF
TGTGCCGCATCAGACAGGGGGCTTAGGGGCTACACCTTC
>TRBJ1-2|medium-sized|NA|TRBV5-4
CASSERGYGYTF
TGTGCCAGCAGCGAACGGGGATATGGCTACACCTTC
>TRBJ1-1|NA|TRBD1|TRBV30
CAWGQGDTEAFF
TGTGCCTGGGGACAGGGTGACACTGAAGCTTTCTTT
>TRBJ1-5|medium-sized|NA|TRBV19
CASRGGGPYSNQPQHF
TGTGCCAGTAGGGGGGGAGGGCCCTATAGCAATCAGCCCCAGCATTTT
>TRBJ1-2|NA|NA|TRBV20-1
CSAREGGFGYGYTF
TGCAGTGCTAGAGAAGGGGGGTTTGGCTATGGCTACACCTTC
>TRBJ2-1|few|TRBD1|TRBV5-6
CASSFLGQGYNEQFF
TGTGCCAGCAGCTTCCTGGGACAGGGATACAATGAGCAGTTCTTC
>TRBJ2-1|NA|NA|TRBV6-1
CASAEAQDGSRQFF
TGTGCCAGCGCCGAAGCCCAGGACGGGTCTAGGCAGTTCTTC
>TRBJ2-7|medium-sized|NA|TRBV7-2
CASSWGRGRQDEQYF
TGTGCCAGCAGCTGGGGGAGGGGGCGCCAAGACGAGCAGTACTTC
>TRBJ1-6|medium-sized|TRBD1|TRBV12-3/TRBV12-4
CASSFGTGTSPLHF
TGTGCCAGCAGTTTCGGGACAGGGACGTCACCCCTCCACTTT
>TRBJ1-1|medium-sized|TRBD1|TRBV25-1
CASRGGGPQGTEAFF
TGTGCCAGCAGGGGTGGGGGCCCACAGGGGACTGAAGCTTTCTTT
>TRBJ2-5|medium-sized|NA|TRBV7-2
CASSSDRGGWMGQETQYF
TGTGCCAGCAGCTCGGACAGAGGAGGATGGATGGGCCAAGAGACCCAGTACTTC
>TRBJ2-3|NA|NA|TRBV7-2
CASSSRDGRNTQYF
TGTGCCAGCAGCTCCAGGGACGGCCGGAATACGCAGTATTTT
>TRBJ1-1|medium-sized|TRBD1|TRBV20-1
CSAREGQGVASGTEAFF
TGCAGTGCTAGAGAAGGACAGGGGGTGGCCTCGGGCACTGAAGCTTTCTTT
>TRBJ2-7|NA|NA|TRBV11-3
CASSLGANSYEQYF
TGTGCCAGCAGCTTAGGAGCTAACTCCTACGAGCAGTACTTC
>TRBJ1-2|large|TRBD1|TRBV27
CASSFSDRVAYGYTF
TGTGCCAGCAGTTTTTCGGACAGGGTGGCCTATGGCTACACCTTC
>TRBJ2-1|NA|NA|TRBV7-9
CASSLGSVADEQFF
TGTGCCAGCAGCTTGGGTAGTGTGGCCGATGAGCAGTTCTTC
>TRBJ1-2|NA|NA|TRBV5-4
CASSLSGTWADYGYTF
TGCGCCAGCAGCCTTTCCGGGACCTGGGCCGACTATGGCTACACCTTC
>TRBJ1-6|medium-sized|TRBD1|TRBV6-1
CASSVRDRVF
TGTGCCAGCAGTGTCCGGGACAGGGTGTTT
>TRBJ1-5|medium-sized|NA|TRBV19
CASSIWAGDGNQPQHF
TGTGCCAGTAGTATTTGGGCTGGGGACGGCAATCAGCCCCAGCATTTT
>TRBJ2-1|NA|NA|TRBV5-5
CASSLYNNEQFF
TGTGCCAGCAGCTTATATAACAATGAGCAGTTCTTC